This TCR beta chain was identified during a study of T cells in localized non-small cell lung cancer. With regard to this clone: As yet, its antigen is unknown.

This table comes from immunoSEQ multiplex PCR, and its TCRdb copy is limited to in-frame clones, with some not included. This sample has about 70,000 clones, with about 90% found just once. This CDR3 is built from 13 residues. Germline V gene sequence: CDR1 SGHRS, CDR2 YFSETQ. V lost 4 bases, J lost 11 bases, and 10 bases stayed unmatched. Study-level findings and limits: Appearing in adjacent lung were a median 57 of the top 100 tumor clones. Uninvolved adjacent lung had higher T cell clonality than tumor and all other tissues.

The rearrangement links TRBV5-1 to TRBJ1-1; TRBD1 aligns across 8 bases. This sequence was found in a male donor at least 60 years old with stage III squamous cell lung carcinoma. The material was peripheral blood, obtained before any cancer treatment. The CDR3 region is CASSVGQGLLAFF. The CDR3 DNA reads as TGCGCCAGCAGCGTTGGACAGGGTTTACTGGCTTTCTTT.